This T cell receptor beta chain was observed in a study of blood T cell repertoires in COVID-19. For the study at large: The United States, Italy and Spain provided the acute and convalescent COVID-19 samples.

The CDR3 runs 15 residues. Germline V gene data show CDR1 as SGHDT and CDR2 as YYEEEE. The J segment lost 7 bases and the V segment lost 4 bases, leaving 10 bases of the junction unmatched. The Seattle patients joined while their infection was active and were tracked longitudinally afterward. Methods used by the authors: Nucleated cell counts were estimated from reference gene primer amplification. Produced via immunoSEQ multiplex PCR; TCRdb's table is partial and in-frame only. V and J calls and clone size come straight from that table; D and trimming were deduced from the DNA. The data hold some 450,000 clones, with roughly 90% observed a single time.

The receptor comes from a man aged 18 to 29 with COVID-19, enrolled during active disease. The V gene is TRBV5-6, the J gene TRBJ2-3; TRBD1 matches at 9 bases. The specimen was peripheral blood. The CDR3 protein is CASSPAGQGRHTQYF. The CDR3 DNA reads TGTGCCAGCAGCCCAGCGGGACAGGGTCGGCATACGCAGTATTTT.